The present entry profiles one TCR beta chain with its context. Its antigen is undetermined. This record comes from a study of response to subunit inactivated influenza vaccine. General study points: With each seasonal influenza vaccination, the authors suggested, few new T cells are recruited.

TCRdb recomputed calls from the RT-PCR reads with MiXCR, one row per CDR3 protein. The table has around 600,000 distinct CDR3 sequences, around 10% seen once. A further study also used this sample, focusing on T cells expressing NK-cell markers. That report adds: The authors generated TCR beta cDNA through 5'RACE template switching with UMIs. The authors derived TCR beta repertoires from sorted CD3+CD56+NKG2C+, CD3+CD56+NKG2C- and CD3+CD56-NKG2C+ T cells. For a few donors, these clonotypes were likewise the leading ones in the CD3+CD56-NKG2C+ fraction. Specificity for HCMV among expanded NKG2C+ T cell clones was not established.

The TCR comes from a middle-aged man who received an inactivated influenza vaccine. This material consisted of PBMCs from blood, taken on the day of vaccination.

The CDR3 here is CASSQVTGGWGGKRTEAFF. CDR3 DNA: TGCGCCAGCAGCCAAGTGACCGGGGGTTGGGGGGGGAAGAGAACTGAAGCTTTCTTT. V usage is TRBV4-1 and J usage is TRBJ1-1; D is perhaps TRBD1 (5 bases). CDR3 size: 19 residues. The germline V gene has CDR1 MGHRA and CDR2 YSYEKL. Trimming removed 1 base at V and 5 bases at J, with 26 bases between.